These 15 T cell receptor beta chains share one sample of origin, sequenced in a study of a mutant IDH1 vaccine in newly diagnosed glioma. No cognate antigen is known for these TCRs. The data were produced by immunoSEQ multiplex PCR, yet TCRdb's version contains in-frame clones alone and is incomplete. The sample holds 52,000 or so clones, about 81% seen once. The sample's time point: week 23, last vaccination. The vaccine gave 300 ug of a 20-mer mutant IDH1 peptide subcutaneously per dose. The source material was PBMCs, sampled from a glioma patient whose treatment included an IDH1 peptide vaccine. The receptors derive from a woman aged 40 to 50 with glioma. Some clones in this sample may be carry-over from other donors' samples.

The genes are TRBV5-1 and TRBJ1-5; unclear D gene. This CDR3 has 15 residues. Germline assignment: CDR1 SGHRS and CDR2 YFSETQ. V shed 0 bases and J shed 1 base, with 8 bases lying between them. Here the CDR3 reads CASSLDLGSNQPQHF. CDR3 nucleotides: TGCGCCAGCAGCTTGGATCTTGGGAGCAATCAGCCCCAGCATTTT.

This chain links TRBV15 with TRBJ1-1; D possibly corresponds to TRBD1 (6 bases). Germline V CDR1 and CDR2: LNHNV, YYDKDF (reference sequence). This CDR3 is built from 15 residues. Trimming stripped 0 bases from V and 5 bases from J, with 13 bases between. The CDR3: CATSRDRGELTEAFF. The CDR3 bases are TGTGCCACCAGCAGAGATAGGGGGGAGTTAACTGAAGCTTTCTTT.

The chain links TRBV5-4 to TRBJ1-1; weak D call: TRBD1 (5 bases). V was cut by 4 bases and J by 0 bases, with 13 bases left in between. The CDR3 spans 15 residues. Germline CDR1 and CDR2: SGHNT and YYREEE (reference sequence). CDR3 sequence (DNA): TGTGCCAGCAGCCCGTGGGACCTTATGAACACTGAAGCTTTCTTT. Its translation: CASSPWDLMNTEAFF.

The chain uses TRBV30 and TRBJ1-1; D gene uncertain. This CDR3 contains 12 residues. Germline lookup yields CDR1 GTSNPN and CDR2 SVGIG (reference sequence). Trimming cost V 6 bases and J 0 bases, with 8 bases left between them. This CDR3 is CACGQMNTEAFF. The CDR3 region has the DNA TGTGCCTGCGGTCAGATGAACACTGAAGCTTTCTTT.

The chain recombines TRBV7-3 with TRBJ1-1; no clear D gene. V was shortened by 7 bases and J by 1 base, with 16 bases between the two germline ends. The CDR3 spans 15 residues. CDR1 is SGHTA, CDR2 FQGTGA, per germline. The CDR3 here is CASNHPGKGNTEAFF. In nucleotides, the CDR3 is TGTGCCAGCAACCACCCGGGGAAGGGGAACACTGAAGCTTTCTTT.

J is TRBJ1-4 and V is TRBV4-3; D unclear. The CDR3 extends over 15 amino acids. The V end was cut by 1 base, the J end by 8 bases, with 14 bases between. Germline V lookup: CDR1 LGHNA, CDR2 YSLEER. The CDR3 DNA reads TGCGCCAGCAGCCAAGGATTTCAGCCGGAGGAAAAACTGTTTTTT. Protein product: CASSQGFQPEEKLFF.

The chain is built from TRBV5-1 and TRBJ2-7; D is uncertain. CDR1 is SGHRS and CDR2 is YFSETQ in the germline V gene. The CDR3 runs to 16 residues. Trimming stripped 0 bases from V and 1 base from J, with 14 bases between. In DNA, the CDR3 is TGCGCCAGCAGCTTGGAGCGTCGCGCTCTATCCTACGAGCAGTACTTC. Amino acids: CASSLERRALSYEQYF.

The chain employs TRBV7-9 and TRBJ2-5, with no clear D. Germline V gene sequence: CDR1 SEHNR, CDR2 FQNEAQ (reference sequence). V was pared by 3 bases and J by 4 bases, with 3 bases between. The CDR3 covers 11 residues. The DNA for the CDR3 is TGTGCCAGCAGCTTTCCAGAGACCCAGTACTTC. Protein sequence: CASSFPETQYF.

The CDR3, as DNA: TGTGCCAGCAGCTTGGCTTGGGGGAAACTGTTTTTT. Amino acids: CASSLAWGKLFF. This chain uses TRBV5-6 with TRBJ1-4; a possible D gene is TRBD1 (5 bases). Trimming left V 0 bases short and J 11 bases short, with 8 bases between. CDR1 is SGHDT, CDR2 YYEEEE, per germline. This CDR3 region has 12 residues.

CDR3 DNA: TGCGCCAGCAGCTTGGGATCTAGCGGGGACACAGATACGCAGTATTTT. It specifies CASSLGSSGDTDTQYF. The chain couples TRBV5-1 to TRBJ2-3, with 9 bases aligning to TRBD2. From germline, CDR1 is SGHRS and CDR2 YFSETQ. The CDR3 totals 16 residues. V was pared by 0 bases and J by 2 bases, with 4 bases of the junction left unmatched.

This clone was counted only a few times. This chain connects TRBV5-1 to TRBJ2-1, with D perhaps matching TRBD1 (6 bases). This CDR3 contains 15 residues. From germline, CDR1 is SGHRS and CDR2 YFSETQ. Trimming stripped 1 base from V and 6 bases from J, with 14 bases between. CDR3 DNA: TGCGCCAGCAGCTTGATCCCAGGACAGAGCAATGAGCAGTTCTTC. This encodes CASSLIPGQSNEQFF.

The chain joins TRBV25-1 to TRBJ1-2; no definite D call. V lost 5 bases and J 2 bases, leaving 21 bases between the germline ends. CDR3 size: 17 residues. Germline loops: CDR1 MGHDK, CDR2 SYGVNS. CDR3: CASSPSRAGLLNYGYTF. In DNA, the CDR3 is TGTGCCAGCAGTCCGTCCCGGGCAGGTCTCCTAAACTATGGCTACACCTTC.

The chain combines TRBV7-8 with TRBJ2-7, with TRBD2 matching 10 bases. This CDR3 comprises 15 residues. The ends lost 3 bases at V and 3 bases at J; junction bases unmatched: 5. Germline-derived CDR1 and CDR2 are SGHVS and FQNEAQ. The chain's CDR3 is CASSFGLAGDYEQYF. In DNA, the CDR3 is TGTGCCAGCAGCTTTGGGCTAGCGGGGGACTACGAGCAGTACTTC.

A single count supports this clone. The chain recombines TRBV21-1 with TRBJ1-3. TRBV21-1 is listed as a pseudogene. CDR3 length equals 17 residues. CDR3 region: CASSKGLRGGLRNTIYF. The CDR3 bases are TGTGCCAGCAGCAAAGGGCTCAGGGGAGGATTGAGAAACACCATATATTTT.

This chain links TRBV19 with TRBJ2-1; D gene uncertain. The V end lost 1 base, the J end lost 0 bases, and 7 bases lay between the germline ends. Per germline, CDR1 LNHDA and CDR2 SQIVND (reference sequence). The CDR3 is made up of 15 amino acids. The CDR3 loop reads CASSIVISSYNEQFF. CDR3 in DNA: TGTGCCAGTAGTATAGTCATCAGCTCCTACAATGAGCAGTTCTTC.